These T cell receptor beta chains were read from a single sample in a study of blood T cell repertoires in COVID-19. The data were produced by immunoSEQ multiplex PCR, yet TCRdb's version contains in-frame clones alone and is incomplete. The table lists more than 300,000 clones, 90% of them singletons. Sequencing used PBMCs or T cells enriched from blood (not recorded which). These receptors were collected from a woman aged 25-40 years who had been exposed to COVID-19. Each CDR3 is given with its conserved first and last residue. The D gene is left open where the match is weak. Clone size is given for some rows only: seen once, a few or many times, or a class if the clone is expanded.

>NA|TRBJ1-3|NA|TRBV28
CASSFQIQSGNTIYF
TGTGCCAGCAGTTTTCAAATCCAGTCTGGAAACACCATATATTTT
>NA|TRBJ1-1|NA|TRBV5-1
CASSWAREKNTEAFF
TGCGCCAGCAGCTGGGCCAGGGAAAAGAACACTGAAGCTTTCTTT
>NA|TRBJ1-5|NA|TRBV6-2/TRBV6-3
CASSYRGRTQPQHF
TGTGCCAGCAGTTACAGGGGCAGGACTCAGCCCCAGCATTTT
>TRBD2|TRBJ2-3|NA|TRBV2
CASSDPAGAGRTDTQYF
TGTGCCAGCAGTGACCCAGCGGGGGCCGGGCGCACAGATACGCAGTATTTT
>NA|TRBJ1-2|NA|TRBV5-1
CASSLFSVDYGYTF
TGCGCCAGCAGCTTGTTTTCGGTTGACTATGGCTACACCTTC
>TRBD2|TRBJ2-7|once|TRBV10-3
CATTGLAGVGEQYF
TGTGCCACCACGGGACTAGCGGGGGTCGGGGAGCAGTACTTC
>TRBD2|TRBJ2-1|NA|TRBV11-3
CASSLGLAGGRAIF
TGTGCCAGCAGCTTAGGTCTAGCGGGGGGGCGGGCGATCTTC
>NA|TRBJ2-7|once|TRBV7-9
CASSTGLGEQYF
TGTGCCAGCAGTACAGGGTTGGGCGAGCAGTACTTC
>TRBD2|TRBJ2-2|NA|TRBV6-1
CASSGTRGLAGTGELFF
TGTGCCAGCAGTGGCACCCGAGGACTAGCGGGGACCGGGGAGCTGTTTTTT
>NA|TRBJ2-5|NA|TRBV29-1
CSEQYQETQYF
TGCAGCGAACAGTACCAAGAGACCCAGTACTTC
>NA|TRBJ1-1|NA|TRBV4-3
CASSQDKVSRRGTEAFF
TGCGCCAGCAGCCAAGATAAGGTAAGCCGCCGGGGCACTGAAGCTTTCTTT
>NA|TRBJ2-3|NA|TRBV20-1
CSANHLDTQYF
TGCAGTGCTAACCACTTAGATACGCAGTATTTT
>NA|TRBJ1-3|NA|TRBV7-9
CASSLFVPGSGNTIYF
TGTGCCAGCAGCTTATTTGTTCCAGGCTCTGGAAACACCATATATTTT
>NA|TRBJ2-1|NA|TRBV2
CASSEQRSPAYNEQFF
TGTGCCAGCAGTGAACAGAGGAGTCCAGCCTACAATGAGCAGTTCTTC
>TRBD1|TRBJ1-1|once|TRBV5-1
CASSRRGPGTEAFF
TGCGCCAGCAGCCGCAGGGGGCCGGGCACTGAAGCTTTCTTT
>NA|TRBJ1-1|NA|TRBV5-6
CASSLGLLNTEAFF
TGTGCCAGCAGCTTGGGACTGCTGAACACTGAAGCTTTCTTT
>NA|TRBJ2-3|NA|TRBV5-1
CASSRGGVSTDTQYF
TGCGCCAGCAGCCGGGGCGGGGTGTCCACAGATACGCAGTATTTT
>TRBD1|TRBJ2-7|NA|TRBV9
CASSAVGQGAPYEQYF
TGTGCCAGCAGCGCCGTTGGACAGGGGGCGCCCTACGAGCAGTACTTC
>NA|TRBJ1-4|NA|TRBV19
CASSIGGRANEKLFF
TGTGCCAGTAGTATTGGGGGGAGGGCGAATGAAAAACTGTTTTTT
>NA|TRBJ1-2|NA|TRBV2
CASRYLRTGINYGYTF
TGTGCCAGCAGGTACTTGAGAACGGGGATAAACTATGGCTACACCTTC
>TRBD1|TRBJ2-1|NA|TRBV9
CASSPRTGRSYNEQFF
TGTGCCAGCAGCCCGCGGACAGGACGCTCCTACAATGAGCAGTTCTTC
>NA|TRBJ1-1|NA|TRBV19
CASTAVGANTEAFF
TGTGCCAGTACCGCGGTAGGCGCAAACACTGAAGCTTTCTTT
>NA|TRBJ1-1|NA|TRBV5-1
CASSRDTLNTEAFF
TGCGCCAGCAGCCGGGACACCCTGAACACTGAAGCTTTCTTT
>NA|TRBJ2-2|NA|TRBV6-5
CASTVDTPGGELFF
TGTGCCAGCACCGTGGACACCCCGGGCGGGGAGCTGTTTTTT
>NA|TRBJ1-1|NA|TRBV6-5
CASSLRKGGSVEAFF
TGTGCCAGCAGTCTACGTAAGGGGGGGTCGGTTGAAGCTTTCTTT
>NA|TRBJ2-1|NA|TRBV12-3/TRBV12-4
CATSDTYNEQFF
TGTGCCACCAGCGACACCTACAATGAGCAGTTCTTC
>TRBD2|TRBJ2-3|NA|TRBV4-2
CASSQGMRGYTDTQYF
TGTGCCAGCAGCCAGGGAATGCGGGGGTACACAGATACGCAGTATTTT
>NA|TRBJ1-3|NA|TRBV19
CASSQTGSGNTIYF
TGTGCCAGTAGCCAAACAGGGTCGGGAAACACCATATATTTT
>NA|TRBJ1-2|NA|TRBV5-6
CASSASGYGYTF
TGTGCCAGCAGTGCGTCTGGCTATGGCTACACCTTC